These T cell receptor beta chains were read from a single sample in a study of shared clonotypes between healthy human individuals. Profiled with immunoSEQ multiplex PCR; TCRdb holds only in-frame clones, not every one. The sample lists around 1.9 million clones; 85% to 95% were seen once. The sample comprised naive CD8+ T cells from PBMCs. All receptors come from a man aged 18 to 29 in good health. Some clones in this sample may be carry-over from other donors' samples. Each CDR3 is given with its conserved first and last residue.

14	TRBV30	TRBJ2-3	CAWSRGDRGDTQYF
15	TRBV27	TRBJ2-7	CASRPLTSGTHEQYF
18	TRBV25-1	TRBJ2-5	CASTPTGLAGVSWETQYF
18	TRBV9	TRBJ2-1	CASSDGMSGRSSYNEQFF
16	TRBV6-5	TRBJ2-2	CASSYSRGGHTGELFF
15	TRBV28	TRBJ2-3	CASTTSSSLTDTQYF
16	TRBV5-4	TRBJ2-7	CASSAVRDRGIHEQYF
14	TRBV28	TRBJ2-7	CASSPQWASYEQYF
12	TRBV19	TRBJ2-7	CAGRPRSYEQYF
11	TRBV20-1	TRBJ1-2	CSGTIDYGYTF
15	TRBV28	TRBJ1-5	CASSAGQGGHQPQHF
14	TRBV6-5	TRBJ1-1	CASRQGPMNTEAFF
16	TRBV21-1	TRBJ2-5	CASRRTSGSAQETQYF
15	TRBV15	TRBJ2-7	CATSSPGTGSYEQYF
16	TRBV7-8	TRBJ2-3	CASRETGTSIPDTQYF
14	TRBV28	TRBJ2-2	CASSLGGDTGELFF
10	TRBV7-9	TRBJ2-5	CASSRETQYF
12	TRBV7-9	TRBJ1-1	CASSLPGYEAFF
14	TRBV27	TRBJ2-2	CASRGSRSTGELFF
16	TRBV25-1	TRBJ2-7	CASRGADTDGLYEQYF
14	TRBV19	TRBJ2-7	CASSLDRASYEQYF
16	TRBV7-2	TRBJ1-2	CASSPITGAHLYGYTF
17	TRBV19	TRBJ2-2	CASSTRGLAGATGELFF
15	TRBV14	TRBJ2-7	CASSQGQGAIYEQYF